The rows below give T cell receptor beta chains drawn from one sample of a study of T cell repertoires in cytomegalovirus infection. Using its own MiXCR run on the reads, TCRdb lists one record per CDR3 protein. The sample has 450,000 to 650,000 distinct CDR3 sequences, approximately 40% seen once. Which antigens these TCRs recognize remains unknown. The sequencing used cultured PBMCs, collected from culture after CMV antigen stimulation. The receptors stem from a human donor in good health (CMV status not recorded). Some clones in this sample may be carry-over from other donors' samples. Each CDR3 is given with its conserved first and last residue. The order of the fields is J gene, V gene, D gene, clone size, CDR3 DNA, CDR3 protein. D genes are given only for firm matches. Only part of the rows carry a size: once, few, many, or a class if the clone is expanded.

TRBJ2-6 | TRBV7-8 | - | many | TGTGCCAGCAGCTTGGTTCGGGTCTTCTTTGGGGCCAACGTCCTGACTTTC | CASSLVRVFFGANVLTF
TRBJ1-2 | TRBV20-1 | - | - | TGCAGTGCTGACCACAGGGCTAACTATGGCTACACCTTC | CSADHRANYGYTF
TRBJ2-7 | TRBV6-1 | - | - | TGTGCCAGCAGTGAAAGGGGGGCTTCCTACGAGCAGTACTTC | CASSERGASYEQYF
TRBJ1-6 | TRBV11-2 | TRBD1 | - | TGTGCCAGCAATCCCGCCCCGTGGACAGGGGATTCACCCCTCCACTTT | CASNPAPWTGDSPLHF
TRBJ2-3 | TRBV7-2 | TRBD2 | few | TGTGCCAGCAGCTTGACACTAGCGGGGGGGGGGTCCGATACGCAGTATTTT | CASSLTLAGGGSDTQYF
TRBJ2-1 | TRBV15 | - | - | TGTGCCACCAGCGCGATAAACAATGAGCAGTTCTTC | CATSAINNEQFF
TRBJ2-7 | TRBV27 | TRBD1 | - | TGTGCCAGCCGATGGACAGGGGGTATTGGCGAGCAGTACTTC | CASRWTGGIGEQYF
TRBJ1-6 | TRBV7-2 | - | - | TGTGCCAGCAGCCAGAGTAGGGGCAATTCACCCCTCCACTTT | CASSQSRGNSPLHF
TRBJ2-2 | TRBV4-1 | - | few | TGCGCCAGCAGCCAAGACCGGTCGGGTCCCGGGGAGCTGTTTTTT | CASSQDRSGPGELFF
TRBJ2-2 | TRBV20-1 | TRBD2 | - | TGCAGTGCTAGGGCTAGCGGGGGGAACACCGGGGAGCTGTTTTTT | CSARASGGNTGELFF
TRBJ1-5 | TRBV20-1 | - | - | TGCAGTGCTTTTAATCCGGGCCGACATCAGCCCCAGCATTTT | CSAFNPGRHQPQHF
TRBJ1-5 | TRBV7-2 | TRBD1 | few | TGTGCCAGCAGCAAAGGACAGGGGGATCAGCCCCAGCATTTT | CASSKGQGDQPQHF
TRBJ1-1 | TRBV10-3 | - | - | TGTGCCATCCGCCTATTAGTGAACACTGAAGCTTTCTTT | CAIRLLVNTEAFF
TRBJ2-1 | TRBV5-4 | - | - | TGTGCCAGCAGCGGGGCTCAAATGAAGGATGAGCAGTTCTTC | CASSGAQMKDEQFF
TRBJ2-3 | TRBV28 | TRBD2 | once | TGTGCCAGCAGCCGACTAGCGTTAACCGATACGCAGTATTTT | CASSRLALTDTQYF
TRBJ2-5 | TRBV7-2 | TRBD2 | many | TGTGCCAGCAGCTCAAGGGGCGGGGGAGAGACCCAGTACTTC | CASSSRGGGETQYF
TRBJ1-5 | TRBV20-1 | - | - | TGCAGTGCTAGAGAGGGGGATAGCAATCAGCCCCAGCATTTT | CSAREGDSNQPQHF
TRBJ2-2 | TRBV7-9 | - | few | TGTGCCAGCAGCCAGAACCGGGGGAGCGGGGAGCTGTTTTTT | CASSQNRGSGELFF
TRBJ2-5 | TRBV4-1 | TRBD1 | few | TGCGCCAGCAGCGCCCTAGGGGGCCAGGGGGAGACCCAGTACTTC | CASSALGGQGETQYF
TRBJ2-2 | TRBV4-3 | - | - | TGCGCCAGCAGCCAACACCTCCTGACTATGCCCCCGAACACCGGGGAGCTGTTTTTT | CASSQHLLTMPPNTGELFF
TRBJ1-2 | TRBV10-3 | - | few | TGTGCCATCAGTGAGCGGGACGCAGCATTCGCCTTC | CAISERDAAFAF
TRBJ1-5 | TRBV2 | - | - | TGTGCCAGCGTCAGTGACAAGGAGATTATTTCGCCCCAGCATTTT | CASVSDKEIISPQHF
TRBJ2-7 | TRBV5-6 | - | - | TGTGCCAGCAGCCTATTAACTTCCGAGCAGTACTTC | CASSLLTSEQYF
TRBJ1-1 | TRBV7-2 | - | - | TGTGCCAGCAGCTTAAACAGCCAGGTGGCTGAAGCTTTCTTT | CASSLNSQVAEAFF
TRBJ1-4 | TRBV7-6 | TRBD1 | once | TGTGCCAGCAGCCCGGGACAGGGGAGAAGGCTGTTTTTT | CASSPGQGRRLFF
TRBJ2-1 | TRBV4-1 | TRBD1 | few | TGCGCCAGCAGCCACCTGGGACAGGGGGCGAGTAATGAGCAGTTCTTC | CASSHLGQGASNEQFF
TRBJ2-1 | TRBV7-8 | TRBD2 | - | TGTGCCAGCGGCCGACTAGCGGGAGACCCTATAGGTGAGCAGTTCTTC | CASGRLAGDPIGEQFF
TRBJ2-1 | TRBV11-2 | - | few | TGTGCCAGCAGCTTCAGAAGCTCCTACAATGAGCAGTTCTTC | CASSFRSSYNEQFF
TRBJ1-3 | TRBV30 | - | - | TGTGCCTGTACGGGGTCCTCTGGAAACACCATATATTTT | CACTGSSGNTIYF
TRBJ2-3 | TRBV6-1 | - | few | TGTGCCAGCAGTGAAGCTGGAAACACAGATACGCAGTATTTT | CASSEAGNTDTQYF
TRBJ2-2 | TRBV20-1 | TRBD2 | once | TGCAGTCAGCCTAGCGGGGGGCCCACCGGGGAGCTGTTTTTT | CSQPSGGPTGELFF
TRBJ2-3 | TRBV19 | - | few | TGTGCCACTGGGGGGGCCCCAACCGCAGATACGCAGTATTTT | CATGGAPTADTQYF
TRBJ1-5 | TRBV19 | TRBD1 | few | TGTGCCAGCCAAGACAGGGGGCGACAGCCCCAGCATTTT | CASQDRGRQPQHF
TRBJ2-3 | TRBV18 | - | - | TGTGCCAGCTCGGCGAGGGTGAGGGGCACAGATACGCAGTATTTT | CASSARVRGTDTQYF
TRBJ2-5 | TRBV9 | - | - | TGTGCCAGCAGCGTAGCGGGAACCGCCCCAGAGACCCAGTACTTC | CASSVAGTAPETQYF
TRBJ1-1 | TRBV28 | - | - | TGTGCCAGCGCGACAGTTATGAACACTGAAGCTTTCTTT | CASATVMNTEAFF
TRBJ2-5 | TRBV7-2 | - | - | TGTGCCAGCAGCTTGACCCCGGGGTTTGAGACCCAGTACTTC | CASSLTPGFETQYF
TRBJ1-3 | TRBV19 | - | - | TGTGCCAGCACCCGGGGCCCTGGAAACACCATATATTTT | CASTRGPGNTIYF
TRBJ1-1 | TRBV10-3 | TRBD1 | few | TGTGCCATCAGTTACACAGGGGACACTGAAGCTTTCTTT | CAISYTGDTEAFF
TRBJ1-1 | TRBV2 | TRBD1 | - | TGTGCCAGCAGCGGATTGGGACAGGGGGGGACTGAAGCTTTCTTT | CASSGLGQGGTEAFF
TRBJ2-3 | TRBV7-8 | - | - | TGTGCCAGCAGCGTGCGCACAGATACGCAGTATTTT | CASSVRTDTQYF
TRBJ2-3 | TRBV20-1 | - | once | TGCAGTGCTAGAGCGCCACGGGAGACAGATACGCAGTATTTT | CSARAPRETDTQYF
TRBJ2-2 | TRBV20-1 | - | - | TGCAGTGCGACAGGTCCGGACACCGGGGAGCTGTTTTTT | CSATGPDTGELFF
TRBJ2-1 | TRBV10-3 | - | few | TGTGCCATCAGTGCAGGGGTAGGTGAGCAGTTCTTC | CAISAGVGEQFF
TRBJ2-1 | TRBV4-3 | - | - | TGCGCCAGCAGCCAAACCGTTCTTTACAACTACAATGAGCAGTTCTTC | CASSQTVLYNYNEQFF
TRBJ2-7 | TRBV28 | TRBD1 | few | TGTGCCAGCAGACTTATGTGGACAGGGAGCCACGAGCAGTACTTC | CASRLMWTGSHEQYF
TRBJ2-5 | TRBV6-2/TRBV6-3 | TRBD2 | few | TGTGCCAGCAGGCGGCGGGGGGTACAAGAGACCCAGTACTTC | CASRRRGVQETQYF
TRBJ2-5 | TRBV7-2 | - | - | TGTGCCAGTAACCTGGCTAGTGGCGGGACCCAGTACTTC | CASNLASGGTQYF
TRBJ2-1 | TRBV7-2 | TRBD1 | - | TGTGCCAGCAGCCCTAACAGGGGGAGGGAGCAGTTCTTC | CASSPNRGREQFF
TRBJ2-1 | TRBV6-6 | - | - | TGTGCCAGCAGTGACCTGCTCCGTAATGAGCAGTTCTTC | CASSDLLRNEQFF
TRBJ2-7 | TRBV2 | - | - | TGTGCCAGCAGTGTAGAGGGTCCAGGCCTCGAGCAGTACTTC | CASSVEGPGLEQYF
TRBJ2-5 | TRBV11-2 | TRBD2 | few | TGTGCCAGCAGTCGTACGGGACTAGCCGTTCTAGAGACCCAGTACTTC | CASSRTGLAVLETQYF
TRBJ1-1 | TRBV20-1 | - | - | TGCAGTGCTAGAGATGCACGGCGGGGTCTGAACACTGAAGCTTTCTTT | CSARDARRGLNTEAFF
TRBJ2-7 | TRBV7-6 | - | few | TGTGCCAGCAGCTTATGGAGGGACGACCCCCCAAAGGACTTC | CASSLWRDDPPKDF
TRBJ2-7 | TRBV7-9 | - | - | TGTGCCAGCAGCGTAGATGCCGGGAGCACCTACGAGCAGTACTTC | CASSVDAGSTYEQYF